Each of the 21 T cell receptor beta chains below was sequenced from the same sample in a study of control samples from healthy donors and cancer patients. The data were produced by immunoSEQ multiplex PCR, yet TCRdb's version contains in-frame clones alone and is incomplete. The table records over 120,000 clones, roughly 94% of them present only once. Sequenced material: PBMCs. The receptors come from a man aged 55 to 70 with colorectal cancer.

V and J are TRBV6-1 and TRBJ1-5; no clear D. The CDR3 consists of 15 residues. The V end lost 2 bases, the J end lost 7 bases, and 15 bases lay between the germline ends. Germline CDR1 reads MNHNS; CDR2 reads SASEGT. The CDR3 sequence is CASSETVGVGQPQHF. The CDR3 DNA reads TGTGCCAGCAGTGAAACGGTCGGAGTCGGGCAGCCCCAGCATTTT.

This sequence joins TRBV5-6 and TRBJ1-2, with a tentative D call TRBD1 (6 bases). This CDR3 has 16 amino acids. Germline CDR1 is SGHDT and CDR2 is YYEEEE. V gave up 0 bases and J gave up 0 bases, with 12 bases separating them. CDR3 in amino acids: CASSLAQGKANYGYTF. CDR3 sequence (DNA): TGTGCCAGCAGCTTGGCACAGGGAAAAGCTAACTATGGCTACACCTTC. Filled out from reference TRBV5-6 and TRBJ1-2, the complete variable domain reads DAGVTQSPTHLIKTRGQQVTLRCSPKSGHDTVSWYQQALGQGPQFIFQYYEEEERQRGNFPDRFSGHQFPNYSSELNVNALLLGDSALYLCASSLAQGKANYGYTFGSGTRLTVV.

The chain links TRBV9 to TRBJ2-2, with 8 bases lining up with TRBD1. In germline, CDR1 is SGDLS, CDR2 YYNGEE. The CDR3 has 16 residues. Trimming at V came to 4 bases and at J to 6 bases, leaving 11 bases not matched to a gene. The CDR3 region is CASSFRQGPQPGELFF. The CDR3, as DNA: TGTGCCAGCAGCTTTCGACAGGGGCCCCAACCCGGGGAGCTGTTTTTT.

The chain combines TRBV18 with TRBJ2-3; D gene uncertain. The germline V and J ends were trimmed by 2 bases and 4 bases, with 7 bases remaining between them. The germline V gene encodes CDR1 KGHSH and CDR2 LQKENI. The CDR3 covers 13 residues. The CDR3, as DNA: TGTGCCAGCTCACCAGGGGTGGCAGATACGCAGTATTTT. It specifies CASSPGVADTQYF.

The chain links TRBV6-1 to TRBJ1-4; D perhaps matches TRBD1 (5 bases). The V gene's germline CDR1 is MNHNS and CDR2 SASEGT. The V and J ends lost 0 bases and 8 bases respectively, with 10 bases between them. The CDR3 is 14 residues long. The CDR3 bases are TGTGCCAGCAGTGAAGCGCTCTGGGGCGAAAAACTGTTTTTT. As protein: CASSEALWGEKLFF.

The rearrangement uses TRBV9 and TRBJ2-2, with TRBD1 matching over 11 bases. Germline trimming cut 3 bases from V and 3 bases from J; bases unmatched to any gene: 4. The CDR3 has 16 amino acids. The germline V gene has CDR1 SGDLS and CDR2 YYNGEE. The CDR3 is CASSAQGQGDTGELFF. CDR3 DNA sequence: TGTGCCAGCAGCGCCCAGGGACAGGGGGACACCGGGGAGCTGTTTTTT.

The genes are TRBV30 and TRBJ1-1; tentative D call: TRBD1 (5 bases). Trimming cost V 8 bases and J 2 bases, with 15 bases left between them. The CDR3 is 13 amino acids. Germline V gives CDR1 GTSNPN, CDR2 SVGIG (reference sequence). The CDR3 reads CAVNIQDNTEAFF. The CDR3, as DNA: TGTGCCGTAAATATACAGGATAACACTGAAGCTTTCTTT.

This chain uses TRBV19 with TRBJ1-6; no clear D gene. The CDR3 length is 14 residues. V lost 0 bases and J 8 bases, leaving 8 bases between the germline ends. Germline CDR1 is LNHDA and CDR2 is SQIVND (reference sequence). CDR3 nucleotides: TGTGCCAGTAGTATAGAATTGAGGGATTCACCCCTCCACTTT. It yields the protein CASSIELRDSPLHF.

V is TRBV5-6 and J is TRBJ1-3; TRBD1 matches at 7 bases. The junction had 4 bases not matched to a gene; V was cut back by 3 bases and J by 7 bases. The CDR3 sequence is 13 residues long. Germline values: CDR1 SGHDT, CDR2 YYEEEE. The CDR3 nucleotides read TGTGCCAGCAGCTGGGGGACAGAGAACACCATATATTTT. Protein product: CASSWGTENTIYF.

J is TRBJ2-1 and V is TRBV21-1; TRBD1, as called in the table, went unchecked against the DNA. TRBV21-1 is an annotated pseudogene. This CDR3 spans 15 amino acids. The CDR3 nucleotides are TGTGCCAGCAGCAAAGAGCAGGGATCTAACAATGAGCAGTTCTTC. Its translation is CASSKEQGSNNEQFF.

The chain joins TRBV7-2 to TRBJ2-7; 8 bases map to TRBD1. V trimming: 2 bases; J trimming: 2 bases; junction bases outside the gene matches: 2. CDR3 length equals 14 residues. Germline CDR1 and CDR2: SGHTA and FQGNSA. The CDR3 DNA sequence: TGTGCCAGCAGCTTATACAGGGGGACCTACGAGCAGTACTTC. Translating gives CASSLYRGTYEQYF.

The rearrangement links TRBV27 to TRBJ2-7; a possible D gene is TRBD1 (6 bases). V lost 1 base, J lost 2 bases, and 12 bases lay in between. Germline loops: CDR1 MNHEY, CDR2 SMNVEV (reference sequence). This CDR3 is built from 15 residues. The CDR3 is CASSLFTGNPYEQYF. Here the CDR3 DNA reads TGTGCCAGCAGTTTATTTACAGGGAATCCCTACGAGCAGTACTTC.

CDR3: CASSYTGTSGQDTQYF. For the CDR3, the DNA is TGCGCCAGCAGCTATACCGGGACTAGCGGGCAAGATACGCAGTATTTT. The rearrangement joins TRBV5-1 to TRBJ2-3; TRBD2 matches 12 bases. The CDR3 loop spans 16 amino acids. V was clipped by 3 bases and J by 5 bases; unmatched bases: 7. Germline V gene data show CDR1 as SGHRS and CDR2 as YFSETQ.

The chain recombines TRBV12-3 or TRBV12-4 with TRBJ2-7; D uncertain. V was pared by 3 bases and J by 4 bases, with 7 bases between. The CDR3 covers 12 residues. The CDR3: CASSFTSYEQYF. Here the CDR3 DNA reads TGTGCCAGCAGTTTCACGTCATACGAGCAGTACTTC.

This chain joins TRBV19 and TRBJ1-3; the D gene is possibly TRBD1 (5 bases). This CDR3 has 14 amino acids. Germline CDR1 reads LNHDA; CDR2 reads SQIVND (reference sequence). V was clipped by 2 bases and J by 4 bases, with 9 bases between them. The CDR3 loop reads CASSIIQGGNTIYF. DNA for the CDR3: TGTGCCAGTAGTATAATTCAGGGAGGAAACACCATATATTTT.

The chain couples TRBV5-1 to TRBJ1-1, with 10 bases that match TRBD1. V was pared by 1 base and J by 4 bases, with 4 bases of the junction left unmatched. Per germline, CDR1 SGHRS and CDR2 YFSETQ. The CDR3 sequence is 15 residues long. CDR3 nucleotides: TGCGCCAGCAGCTTGTCCGGGACAGGGGCCACTGAAGCTTTCTTT. It encodes CASSLSGTGATEAFF.

This chain connects TRBV5-1 to TRBJ1-1; 10 nucleotides align to TRBD1. Per the germline V gene, CDR1 is SGHRS and CDR2 is YFSETQ. V lost 4 bases and J lost 0; bases outside the gene matches: 6. This CDR3 has 16 residues. CDR3 amino acids: CASSPGTGAMNTEAFF. The CDR3 DNA follows: TGCGCCAGCAGCCCTGGGACAGGGGCCATGAACACTGAAGCTTTCTTT.

The rearrangement links TRBV21-1 to TRBJ2-3; the table calls TRBD2, which could not be checked here. TRBV21-1 constitutes a pseudogene. The CDR3 is 15 residues long. CDR3 residues: CASSSTGGPTDTQYF. As DNA, the CDR3 is TGTGCCAGCAGCAGCACGGGGGGGCCCACAGATACGCAGTATTTT.

The chain is built from TRBV6-2 or TRBV6-3 and TRBJ2-3; a weak D match, TRBD1 (6 bases). V lost 5 bases, J lost 3 bases, and 15 bases lay in between. There are 15 residues in the CDR3. CDR1 and CDR2 from the germline V gene are MNHEY and SVGEGT. CDR3 loop: CASSDWTEETDTQYF. CDR3 nucleotide sequence: TGTGCCAGCAGTGACTGGACAGAGGAAACAGATACGCAGTATTTT.

This clone was seen only once. The chain recombines TRBV6-2 or TRBV6-3 with TRBJ1-1; TRBD1 agrees at 7 bases. Looked up from germline, CDR1 is MNHEY and CDR2 is SVGEGT. The CDR3 has 14 amino acids. Trimming removed 7 bases from V and 0 bases from J; junction bases left unmatched: 5. CDR3 bases: TGTGCCAGCACCCCGGGACAGTTGAACACTGAAGCTTTCTTT. Translated: CASTPGQLNTEAFF.

This sequence joins TRBV3-1 (or the pseudogene TRBV3-2) and TRBJ2-1; TRBD1 matches at 8 bases. CDR1 and CDR2 (germline): LGHDT, YNNKEL (reference sequence). The CDR3 is 14 residues long. Trimming at V came to 1 base and at J to 7 bases, leaving 3 bases not matched to a gene. The CDR3 DNA follows: TGTGCCAGCAGCCAAGTCCGGACAGGGAATGAGCAGTTCTTC. Translation gives CASSQVRTGNEQFF.